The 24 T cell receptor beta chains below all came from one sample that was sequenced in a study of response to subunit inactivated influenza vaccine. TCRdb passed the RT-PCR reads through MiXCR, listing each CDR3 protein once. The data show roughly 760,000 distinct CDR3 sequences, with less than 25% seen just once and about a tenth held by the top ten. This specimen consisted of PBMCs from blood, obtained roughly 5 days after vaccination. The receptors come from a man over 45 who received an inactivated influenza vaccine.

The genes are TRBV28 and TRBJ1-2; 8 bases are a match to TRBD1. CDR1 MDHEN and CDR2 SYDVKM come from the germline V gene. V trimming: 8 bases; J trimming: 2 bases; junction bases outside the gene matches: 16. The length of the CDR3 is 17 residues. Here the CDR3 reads CASRRPDRVGRNYGYTF. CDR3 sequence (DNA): TGTGCCAGCCGCCGACCGGACAGGGTGGGAAGGAACTATGGCTACACCTTC.

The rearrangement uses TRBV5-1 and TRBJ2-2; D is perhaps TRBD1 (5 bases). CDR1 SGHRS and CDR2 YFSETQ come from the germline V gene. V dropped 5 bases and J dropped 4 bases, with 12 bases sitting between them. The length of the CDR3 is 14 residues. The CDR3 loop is CASRSTAPTGELFF. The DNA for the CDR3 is TGCGCCAGCAGATCGACAGCGCCCACCGGGGAGCTGTTTTTT.

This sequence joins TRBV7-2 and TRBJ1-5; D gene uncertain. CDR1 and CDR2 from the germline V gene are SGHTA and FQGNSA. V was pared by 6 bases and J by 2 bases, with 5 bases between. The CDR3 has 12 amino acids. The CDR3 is CASRIGNQPQHF. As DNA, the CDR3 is TGTGCCAGCAGAATTGGCAATCAGCCCCAGCATTTT.

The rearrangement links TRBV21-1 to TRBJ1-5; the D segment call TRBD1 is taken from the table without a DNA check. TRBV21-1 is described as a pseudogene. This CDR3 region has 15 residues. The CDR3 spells CASSRTGAGCQPQHF. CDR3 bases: TGTGCCAGCAGCAGAACAGGGGCAGGTTGTCAGCCCCAGCATTTT.

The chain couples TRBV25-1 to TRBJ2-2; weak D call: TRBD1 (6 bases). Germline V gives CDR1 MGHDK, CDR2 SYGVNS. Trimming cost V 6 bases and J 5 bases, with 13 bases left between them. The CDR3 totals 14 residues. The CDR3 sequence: CASRGAGRTGELFF. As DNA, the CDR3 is TGTGCCAGCAGGGGGGCAGGGAGAACCGGGGAGCTGTTTTTT.

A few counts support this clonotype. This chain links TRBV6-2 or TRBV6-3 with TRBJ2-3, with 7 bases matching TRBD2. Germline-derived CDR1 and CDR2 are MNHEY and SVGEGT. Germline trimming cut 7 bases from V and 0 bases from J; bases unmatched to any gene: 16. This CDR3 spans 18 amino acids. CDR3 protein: CASITRASGFTSTDTQYF. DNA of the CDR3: TGTGCCAGCATCACTAGGGCTAGCGGTTTTACTAGCACAGATACGCAGTATTTT.

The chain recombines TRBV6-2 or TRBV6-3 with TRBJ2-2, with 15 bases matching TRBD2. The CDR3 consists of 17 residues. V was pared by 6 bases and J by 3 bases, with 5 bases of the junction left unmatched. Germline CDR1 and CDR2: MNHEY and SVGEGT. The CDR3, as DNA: TGTGCCAGCAGCCGGACTAGCGGGAGGGCCTACACCGGGGAGCTGTTTTTT. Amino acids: CASSRTSGRAYTGELFF.

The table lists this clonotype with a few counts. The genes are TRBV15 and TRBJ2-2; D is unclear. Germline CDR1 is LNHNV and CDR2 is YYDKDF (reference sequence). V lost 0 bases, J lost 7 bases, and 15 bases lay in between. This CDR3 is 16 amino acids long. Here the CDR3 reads CATSRDRSYLNGELFF. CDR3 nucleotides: TGTGCCACCAGCAGAGATCGGTCATACCTAAACGGGGAGCTGTTTTTT.

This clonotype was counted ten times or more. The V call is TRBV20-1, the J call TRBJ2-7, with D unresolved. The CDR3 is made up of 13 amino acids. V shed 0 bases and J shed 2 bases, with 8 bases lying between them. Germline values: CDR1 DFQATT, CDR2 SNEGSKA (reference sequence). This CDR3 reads CSARDVRAYEQYF. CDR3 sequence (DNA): TGCAGTGCTAGAGATGTCCGGGCCTACGAGCAGTACTTC.

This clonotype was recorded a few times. The chain's CDR3 is CASSFDHNSPLHF. CDR3 in DNA: TGTGCCAGCAGTTTTGATCATAATTCACCCCTCCACTTT. The chain links TRBV12-3 or TRBV12-4 to TRBJ1-6; D gene uncertain. Trimming shortened V by 3 bases and J by 5 bases, and 5 bases separated the two germline ends. The CDR3 has 13 amino acids.

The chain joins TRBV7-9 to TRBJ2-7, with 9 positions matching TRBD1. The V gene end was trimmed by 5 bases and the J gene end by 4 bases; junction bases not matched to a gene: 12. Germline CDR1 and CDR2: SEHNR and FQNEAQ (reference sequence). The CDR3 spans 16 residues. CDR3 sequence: CASSHWGGQGIYEQYF. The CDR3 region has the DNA TGTGCCAGCAGCCACTGGGGTGGACAGGGGATTTACGAGCAGTACTTC.

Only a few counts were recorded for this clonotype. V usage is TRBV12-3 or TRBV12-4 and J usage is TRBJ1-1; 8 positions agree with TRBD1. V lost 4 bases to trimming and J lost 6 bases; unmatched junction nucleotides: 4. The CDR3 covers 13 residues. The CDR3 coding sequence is TGTGCCAGCAGTTACCAGGGGGCAGCTGAAGCTTTCTTT. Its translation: CASSYQGAAEAFF.

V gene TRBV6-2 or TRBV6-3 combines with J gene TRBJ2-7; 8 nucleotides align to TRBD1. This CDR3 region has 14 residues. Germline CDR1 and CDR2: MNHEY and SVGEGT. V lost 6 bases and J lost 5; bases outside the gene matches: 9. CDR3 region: CASSWTGQRDEQYF. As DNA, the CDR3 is TGTGCCAGCAGCTGGACAGGGCAACGCGACGAGCAGTACTTC.

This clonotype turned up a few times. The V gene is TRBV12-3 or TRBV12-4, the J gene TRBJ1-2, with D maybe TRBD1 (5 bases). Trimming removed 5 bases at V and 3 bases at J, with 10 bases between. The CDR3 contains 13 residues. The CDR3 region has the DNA TGTGCCAGCAGTGGGGACGGGGACTATGGCTACACCTTC. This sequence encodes CASSGDGDYGYTF.

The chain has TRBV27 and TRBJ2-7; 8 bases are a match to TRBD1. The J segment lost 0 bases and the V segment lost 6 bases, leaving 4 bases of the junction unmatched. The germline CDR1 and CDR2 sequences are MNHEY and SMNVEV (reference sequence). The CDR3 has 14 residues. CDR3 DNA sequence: TGTGCCAGCAGATTCCAGGGGGCCTCCTACGAGCAGTACTTC. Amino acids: CASRFQGASYEQYF.

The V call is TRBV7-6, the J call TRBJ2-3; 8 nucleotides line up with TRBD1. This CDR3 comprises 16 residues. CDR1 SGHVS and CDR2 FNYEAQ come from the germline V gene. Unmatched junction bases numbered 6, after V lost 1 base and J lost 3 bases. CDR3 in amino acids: CASSLGAGGMTDTQYF. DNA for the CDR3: TGTGCCAGCAGCTTAGGAGCAGGGGGCATGACAGATACGCAGTATTTT.

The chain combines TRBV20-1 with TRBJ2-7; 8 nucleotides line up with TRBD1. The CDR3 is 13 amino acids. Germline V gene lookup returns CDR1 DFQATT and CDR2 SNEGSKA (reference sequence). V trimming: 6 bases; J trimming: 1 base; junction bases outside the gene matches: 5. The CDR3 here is CSAGQGISYEQYF. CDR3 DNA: TGCAGTGCCGGACAGGGTATTTCCTACGAGCAGTACTTC.

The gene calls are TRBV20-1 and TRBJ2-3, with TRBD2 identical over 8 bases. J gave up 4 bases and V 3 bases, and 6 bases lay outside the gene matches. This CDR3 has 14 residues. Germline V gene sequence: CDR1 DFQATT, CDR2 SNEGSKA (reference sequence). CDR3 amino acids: CSASRGGSADTQYF. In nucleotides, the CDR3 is TGCAGTGCTAGTCGGGGGGGCTCGGCAGATACGCAGTATTTT.

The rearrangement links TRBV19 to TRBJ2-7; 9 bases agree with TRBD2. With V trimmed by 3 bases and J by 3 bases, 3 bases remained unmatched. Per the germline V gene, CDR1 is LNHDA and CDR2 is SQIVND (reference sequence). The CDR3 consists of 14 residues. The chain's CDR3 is CASSMASGVYEQYF. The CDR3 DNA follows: TGTGCCAGTAGTATGGCTAGCGGGGTCTACGAGCAGTACTTC.

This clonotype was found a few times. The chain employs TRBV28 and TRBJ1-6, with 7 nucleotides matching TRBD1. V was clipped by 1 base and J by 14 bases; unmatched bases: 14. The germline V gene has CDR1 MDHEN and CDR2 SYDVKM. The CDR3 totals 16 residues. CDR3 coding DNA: TGTGCCAGCAGTTTATATGGGGGACAGCTTGGGGGCTCCCTCCACTTT. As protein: CASSLYGGQLGGSLHF.

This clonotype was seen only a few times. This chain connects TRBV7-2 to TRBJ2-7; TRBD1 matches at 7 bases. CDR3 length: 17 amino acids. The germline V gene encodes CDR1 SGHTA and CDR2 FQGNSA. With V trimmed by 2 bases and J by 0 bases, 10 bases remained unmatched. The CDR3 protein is CASSLSRGTDLSYEQYF. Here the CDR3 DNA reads TGTGCCAGCAGCTTATCCCGTGGGACAGATCTCTCCTACGAGCAGTACTTC.

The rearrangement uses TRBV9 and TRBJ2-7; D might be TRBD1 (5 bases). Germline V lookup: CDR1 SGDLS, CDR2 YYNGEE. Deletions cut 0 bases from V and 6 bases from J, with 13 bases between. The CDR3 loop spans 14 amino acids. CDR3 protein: CASSVGSQGVEQYF. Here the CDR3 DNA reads TGTGCCAGCAGCGTAGGGTCCCAGGGCGTCGAGCAGTACTTC.

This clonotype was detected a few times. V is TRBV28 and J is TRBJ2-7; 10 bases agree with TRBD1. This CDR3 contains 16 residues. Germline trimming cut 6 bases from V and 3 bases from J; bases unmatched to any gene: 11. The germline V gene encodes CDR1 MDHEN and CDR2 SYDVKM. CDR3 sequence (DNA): TGTGCCAGCAGATCGACCCCCGGGACAGGGGACTACGAGCAGTACTTC. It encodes CASRSTPGTGDYEQYF.

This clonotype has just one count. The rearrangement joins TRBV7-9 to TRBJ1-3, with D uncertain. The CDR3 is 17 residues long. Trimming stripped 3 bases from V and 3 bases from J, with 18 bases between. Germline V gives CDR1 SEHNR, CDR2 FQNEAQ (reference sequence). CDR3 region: CASSFGLSLGSGNTIYF. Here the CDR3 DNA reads TGTGCCAGCAGCTTCGGTTTATCGTTGGGGAGTGGAAACACCATATATTTT.